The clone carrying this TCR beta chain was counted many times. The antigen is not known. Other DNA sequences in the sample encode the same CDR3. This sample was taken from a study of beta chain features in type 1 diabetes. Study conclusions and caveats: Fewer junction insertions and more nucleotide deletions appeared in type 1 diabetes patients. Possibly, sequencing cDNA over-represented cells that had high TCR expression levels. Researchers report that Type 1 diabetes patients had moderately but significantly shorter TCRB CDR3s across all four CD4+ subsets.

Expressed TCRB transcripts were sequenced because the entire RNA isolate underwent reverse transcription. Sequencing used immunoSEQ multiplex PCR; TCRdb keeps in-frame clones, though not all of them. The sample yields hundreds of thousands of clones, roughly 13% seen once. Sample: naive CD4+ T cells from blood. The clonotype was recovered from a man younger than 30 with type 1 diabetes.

The CDR3 DNA sequence: TGTGCCTGGAGTGTAGGGGATACGCAGTATTTT. It specifies CAWSVGDTQYF. J is TRBJ2-3 and V is TRBV30; no firm D call. Trimming took off 0 bases at V and 6 bases at J, with 4 bases between the two ends. The CDR3 runs 11 residues. Looked up from germline, CDR1 is GTSNPN and CDR2 is SVGIG (reference sequence).